The 3 T cell receptor beta chains reported below all come from one sample, sequenced in a study of blood T cell repertoires in COVID-19. Libraries were prepared by immunoSEQ multiplex PCR; TCRdb keeps only in-frame clonotypes and omits some of them. The data contain approximately 100,000 clones, about 87% of them singletons. Material: peripheral blood. Source of these receptors: a human donor with COVID-19, enrolled during active disease. The donor label of this sample is uncertain.

This clone has just one count. The chain carries TRBV2 and TRBJ1-5; D ambiguous. This CDR3 spans 13 amino acids. Germline V gene lookup returns CDR1 SNHLY and CDR2 FYNNEI. Deletions cut 5 bases from V and 5 bases from J, with 10 bases between. The CDR3 sequence is CASSTSRDQPQHF. The CDR3 DNA sequence: TGTGCCAGCAGTACCTCCCGGGATCAGCCCCAGCATTTT.

The V and J genes are TRBV6-5 and TRBJ1-1; D perhaps matches TRBD1 (5 bases). Germline V gene sequence: CDR1 MNHEY, CDR2 SVGAGI. V was trimmed by 2 bases and J by 1 base, leaving 8 bases between them. The CDR3 has 14 residues. The CDR3 DNA sequence: TGTGCCAGCAGTTACCTTGACAGGAACACTGAAGCTTTCTTT. Residues: CASSYLDRNTEAFF.

V usage is TRBV3-1 (or the pseudogene TRBV3-2) and J usage is TRBJ1-2; no reliable D call. CDR3 length equals 12 residues. The germline V gene has CDR1 LGHDT and CDR2 YNNKEL (reference sequence). Trimming shortened V by 1 base and J by 8 bases, and 8 bases separated the two germline ends. For the CDR3, the DNA is TGTGCCAGCAGCCAAGGAATACTCGGCTACACCTTC. Protein sequence: CASSQGILGYTF.